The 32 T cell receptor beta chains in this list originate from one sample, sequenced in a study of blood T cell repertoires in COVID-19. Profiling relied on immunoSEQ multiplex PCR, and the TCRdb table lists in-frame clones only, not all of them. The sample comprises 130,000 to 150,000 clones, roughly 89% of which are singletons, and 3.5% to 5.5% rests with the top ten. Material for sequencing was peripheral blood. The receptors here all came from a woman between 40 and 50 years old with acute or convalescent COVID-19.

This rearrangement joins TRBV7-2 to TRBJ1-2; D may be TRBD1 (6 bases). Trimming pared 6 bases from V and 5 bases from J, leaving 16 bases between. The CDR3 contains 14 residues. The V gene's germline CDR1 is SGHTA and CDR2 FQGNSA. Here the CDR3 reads CASRRQGRGYGYTF. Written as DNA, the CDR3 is TGTGCCAGCAGGAGGCAGGGGAGGGGTTATGGCTACACCTTC.

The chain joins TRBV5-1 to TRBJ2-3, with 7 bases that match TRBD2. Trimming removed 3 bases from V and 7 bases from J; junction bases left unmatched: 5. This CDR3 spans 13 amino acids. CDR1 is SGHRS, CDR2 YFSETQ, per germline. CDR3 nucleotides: TGCGCCAGCAGCTCCTCTAGCGGCTATACGCAGTATTTT. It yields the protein CASSSSSGYTQYF.

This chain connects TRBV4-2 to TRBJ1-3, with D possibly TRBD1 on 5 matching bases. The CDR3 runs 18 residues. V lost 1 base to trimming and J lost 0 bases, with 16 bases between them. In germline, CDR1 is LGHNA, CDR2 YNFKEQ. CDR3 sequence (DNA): TGTGCCAGCAGCCAAGGGACACCAGACCAGCTCTCTGGAAACACCATATATTTT. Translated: CASSQGTPDQLSGNTIYF.

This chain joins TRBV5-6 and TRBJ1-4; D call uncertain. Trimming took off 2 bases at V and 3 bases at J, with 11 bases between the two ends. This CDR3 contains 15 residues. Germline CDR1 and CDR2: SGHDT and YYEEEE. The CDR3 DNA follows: TGTGCCAGCAGCTTTGTTGAGGGCGCTAATGAAAAACTGTTTTTT. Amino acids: CASSFVEGANEKLFF. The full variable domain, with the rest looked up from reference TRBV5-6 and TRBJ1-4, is DAGVTQSPTHLIKTRGQQVTLRCSPKSGHDTVSWYQQALGQGPQFIFQYYEEEERQRGNFPDRFSGHQFPNYSSELNVNALLLGDSALYLCASSFVEGANEKLFFGSGTQLSVL.

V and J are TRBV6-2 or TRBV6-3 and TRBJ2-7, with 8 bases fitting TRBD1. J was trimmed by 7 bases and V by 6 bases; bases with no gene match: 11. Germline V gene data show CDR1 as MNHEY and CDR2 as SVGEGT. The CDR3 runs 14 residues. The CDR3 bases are TGTGCCAGCAGCACCAGGGGGCTGGGTTCTGAGCAGTACTTC. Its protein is CASSTRGLGSEQYF.

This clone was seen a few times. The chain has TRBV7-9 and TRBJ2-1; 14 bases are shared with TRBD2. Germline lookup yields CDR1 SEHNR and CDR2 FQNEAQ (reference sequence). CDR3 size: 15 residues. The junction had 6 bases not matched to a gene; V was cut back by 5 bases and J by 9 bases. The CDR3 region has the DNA TGTGCCAGCAGCCAGGGACTAGCGGGAGTGGTTGAGCAGTTCTTC. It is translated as CASSQGLAGVVEQFF. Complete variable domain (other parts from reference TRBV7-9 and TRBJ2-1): DTGVSQNPRHKITKRGQNVTFRCDPISEHNRLYWYRQTLGQGPEFLTYFQNEAQLEKSRLLSDRFSAERPKGSFSTLEIQRTEQGDSAMYLCASSQGLAGVVEQFFGPGTRLTVL.

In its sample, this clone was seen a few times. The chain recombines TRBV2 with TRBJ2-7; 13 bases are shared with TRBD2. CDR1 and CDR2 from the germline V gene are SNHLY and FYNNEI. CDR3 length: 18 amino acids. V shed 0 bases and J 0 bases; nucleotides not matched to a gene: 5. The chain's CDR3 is CASSEAGGLAGFSYEQYF. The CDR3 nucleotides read TGTGCCAGCAGTGAAGCGGGGGGACTAGCGGGGTTCTCCTACGAGCAGTACTTC. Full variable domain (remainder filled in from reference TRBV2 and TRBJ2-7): EPEVTQTPSHQVTQMGQEVILRCVPISNHLYFYWYRQILGQKVEFLVSFYNNEISEKSEIFDDQFSVERPDGSNFTLKIRSTKLEDSAMYFCASSEAGGLAGFSYEQYFGPGTRLTVT.

The CDR3 reads CASSATLAGGPSGTGELFF. The CDR3 region has the DNA TGTGCCAGCAGTGCCACACTAGCGGGAGGGCCCTCGGGCACCGGGGAGCTGTTTTTT. This chain joins TRBV6-1 and TRBJ2-2, with TRBD2 matching 13 bases. V dropped 4 bases and J dropped 4; count of bases not matched to a gene: 12. There are 19 residues in the CDR3. Per germline, CDR1 MNHNS and CDR2 SASEGT.

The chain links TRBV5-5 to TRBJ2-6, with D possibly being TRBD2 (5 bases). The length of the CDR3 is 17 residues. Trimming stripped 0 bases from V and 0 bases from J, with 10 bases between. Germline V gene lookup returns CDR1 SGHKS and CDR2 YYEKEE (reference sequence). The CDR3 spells CASSLAATSSGANVLTF. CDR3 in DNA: TGTGCCAGCAGCTTGGCGGCCACTAGCTCTGGGGCCAACGTCCTGACTTTC.

The CDR3 coding sequence is TGTGCCAGCAGCCTGGGACTAGCGGGAGGGCCCCGTTACAATGAGCAGTTCTTC. It translates to CASSLGLAGGPRYNEQFF. The chain has TRBV14 and TRBJ2-1; 16 positions agree with TRBD2. J was trimmed by 4 bases and V by 4 bases; bases with no gene match: 7. This CDR3 is built from 18 residues. In germline, CDR1 is SGHDN, CDR2 FVKESK.

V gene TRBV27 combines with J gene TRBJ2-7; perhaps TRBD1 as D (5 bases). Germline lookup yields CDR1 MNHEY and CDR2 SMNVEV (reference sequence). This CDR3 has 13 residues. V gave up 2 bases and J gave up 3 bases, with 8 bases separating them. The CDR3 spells CASSLGANYEQYF. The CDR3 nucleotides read TGTGCCAGCAGTTTAGGGGCAAACTACGAGCAGTACTTC.

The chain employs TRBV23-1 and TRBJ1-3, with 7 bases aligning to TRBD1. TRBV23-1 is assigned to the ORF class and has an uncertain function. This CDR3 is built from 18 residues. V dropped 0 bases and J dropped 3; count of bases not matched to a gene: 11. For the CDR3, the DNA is TGCGCCAGCAGTCAATCGCCCGACAGGGTACAAGGTGGAAACACCATATATTTT. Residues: CASSQSPDRVQGGNTIYF.

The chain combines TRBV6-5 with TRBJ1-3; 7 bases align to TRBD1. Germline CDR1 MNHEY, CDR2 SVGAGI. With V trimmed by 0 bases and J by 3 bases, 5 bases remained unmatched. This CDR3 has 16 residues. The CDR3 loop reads CASSYSIRGRGNTIYF. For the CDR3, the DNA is TGTGCCAGCAGTTACTCGATAAGGGGGCGTGGAAACACCATATATTTT.

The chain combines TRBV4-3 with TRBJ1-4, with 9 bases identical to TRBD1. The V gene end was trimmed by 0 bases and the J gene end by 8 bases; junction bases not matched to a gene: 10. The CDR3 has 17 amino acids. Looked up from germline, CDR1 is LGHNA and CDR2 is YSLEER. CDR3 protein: CASSQDLVQGAREKLFF. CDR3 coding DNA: TGCGCCAGCAGCCAAGATCTAGTACAGGGGGCGAGAGAAAAACTGTTTTTT.

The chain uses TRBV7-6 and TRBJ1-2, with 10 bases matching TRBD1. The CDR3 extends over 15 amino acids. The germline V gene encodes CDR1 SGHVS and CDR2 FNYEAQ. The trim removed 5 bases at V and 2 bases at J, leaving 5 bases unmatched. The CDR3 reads CASSLWGQGNYGYTF. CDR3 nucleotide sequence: TGTGCCAGCAGCCTTTGGGGACAGGGGAACTATGGCTACACCTTC.

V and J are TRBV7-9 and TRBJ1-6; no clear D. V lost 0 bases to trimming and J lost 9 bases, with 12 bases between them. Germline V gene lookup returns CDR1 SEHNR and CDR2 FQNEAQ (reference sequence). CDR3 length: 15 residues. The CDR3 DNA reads TGTGCCAGCAGCTTAGCCCCCCCTGGTAGTTCACCCCTCCACTTT. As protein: CASSLAPPGSSPLHF.

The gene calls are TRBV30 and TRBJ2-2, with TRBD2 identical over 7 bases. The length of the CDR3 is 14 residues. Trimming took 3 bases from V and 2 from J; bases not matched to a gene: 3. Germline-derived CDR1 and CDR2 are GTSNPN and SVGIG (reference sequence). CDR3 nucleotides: TGTGCCTGGAGACGGGGGGTTAACACCGGGGAGCTGTTTTTT. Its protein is CAWRRGVNTGELFF.

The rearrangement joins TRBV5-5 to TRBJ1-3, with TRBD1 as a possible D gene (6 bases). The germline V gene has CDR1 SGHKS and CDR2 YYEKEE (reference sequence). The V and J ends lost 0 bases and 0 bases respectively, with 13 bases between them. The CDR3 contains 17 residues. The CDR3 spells CASSLGPRTASGNTIYF. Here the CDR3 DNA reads TGTGCCAGCAGCTTGGGCCCGCGGACAGCCTCTGGAAACACCATATATTTT.

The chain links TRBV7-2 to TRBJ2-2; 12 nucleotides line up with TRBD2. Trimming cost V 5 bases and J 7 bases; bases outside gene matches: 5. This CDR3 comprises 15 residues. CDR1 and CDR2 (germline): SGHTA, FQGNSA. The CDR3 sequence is CASSRLAGAVGELFF. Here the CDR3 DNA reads TGTGCCAGCAGCAGACTAGCGGGAGCGGTCGGGGAGCTGTTTTTT.

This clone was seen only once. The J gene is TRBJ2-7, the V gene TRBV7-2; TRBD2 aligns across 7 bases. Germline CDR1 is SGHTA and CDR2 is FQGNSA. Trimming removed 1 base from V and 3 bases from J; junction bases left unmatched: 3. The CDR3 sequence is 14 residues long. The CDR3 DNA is TGTGCCAGCAGCTTAGGGGGAGGGTACTACGAGCAGTACTTC. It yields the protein CASSLGGGYYEQYF.

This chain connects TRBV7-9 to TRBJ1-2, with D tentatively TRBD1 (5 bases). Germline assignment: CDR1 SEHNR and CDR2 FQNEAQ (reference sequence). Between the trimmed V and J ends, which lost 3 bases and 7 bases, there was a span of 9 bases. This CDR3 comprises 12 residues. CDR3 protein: CASSFEGVGYTF. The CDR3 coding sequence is TGTGCCAGCAGCTTTGAAGGGGTTGGCTACACCTTC.

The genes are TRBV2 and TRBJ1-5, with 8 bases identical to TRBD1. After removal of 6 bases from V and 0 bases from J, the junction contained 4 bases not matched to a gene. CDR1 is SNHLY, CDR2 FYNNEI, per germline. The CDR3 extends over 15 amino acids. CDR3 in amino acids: CASRAGQASNQPQHF. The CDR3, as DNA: TGTGCCAGCAGAGCGGGACAGGCTAGCAATCAGCCCCAGCATTTT.

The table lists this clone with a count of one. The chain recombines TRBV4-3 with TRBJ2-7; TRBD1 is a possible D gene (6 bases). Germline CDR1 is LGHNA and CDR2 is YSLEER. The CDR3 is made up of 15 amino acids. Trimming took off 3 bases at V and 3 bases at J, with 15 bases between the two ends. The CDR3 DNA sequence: TGCGCCAGCAGCCAGGGGACATCGAGCCTCTACGAGCAGTACTTC. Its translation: CASSQGTSSLYEQYF.

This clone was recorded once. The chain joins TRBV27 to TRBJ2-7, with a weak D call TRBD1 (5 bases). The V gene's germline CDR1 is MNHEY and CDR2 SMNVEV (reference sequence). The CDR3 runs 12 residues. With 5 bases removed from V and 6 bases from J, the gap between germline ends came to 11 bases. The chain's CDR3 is CASSTDSAEQYF. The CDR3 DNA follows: TGTGCCAGCAGTACAGACAGCGCCGAGCAGTACTTC.

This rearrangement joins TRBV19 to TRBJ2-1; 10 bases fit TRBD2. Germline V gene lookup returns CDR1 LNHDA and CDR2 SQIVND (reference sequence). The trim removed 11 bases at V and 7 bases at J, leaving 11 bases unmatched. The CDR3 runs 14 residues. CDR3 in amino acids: CARRAGGPGNEQFF. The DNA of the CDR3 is TGTGCCCGAAGAGCGGGAGGGCCCGGAAATGAGCAGTTCTTC.

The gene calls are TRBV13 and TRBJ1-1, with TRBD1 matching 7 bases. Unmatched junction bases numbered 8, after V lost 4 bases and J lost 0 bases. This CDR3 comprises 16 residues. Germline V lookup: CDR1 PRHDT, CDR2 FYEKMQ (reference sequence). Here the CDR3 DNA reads TGTGCCAGCAGCTCCGCCGGGACAGACATGAACACTGAAGCTTTCTTT. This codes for CASSSAGTDMNTEAFF.

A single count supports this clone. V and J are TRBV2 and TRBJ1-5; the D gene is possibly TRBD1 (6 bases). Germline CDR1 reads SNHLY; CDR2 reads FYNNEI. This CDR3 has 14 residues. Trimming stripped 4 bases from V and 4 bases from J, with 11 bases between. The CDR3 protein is CASSGGQPNQPQHF. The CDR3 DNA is TGTGCCAGCAGTGGGGGGCAGCCGAATCAGCCCCAGCATTTT. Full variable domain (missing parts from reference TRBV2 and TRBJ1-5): EPEVTQTPSHQVTQMGQEVILRCVPISNHLYFYWYRQILGQKVEFLVSFYNNEISEKSEIFDDQFSVERPDGSNFTLKIRSTKLEDSAMYFCASSGGQPNQPQHFGDGTRLSIL.

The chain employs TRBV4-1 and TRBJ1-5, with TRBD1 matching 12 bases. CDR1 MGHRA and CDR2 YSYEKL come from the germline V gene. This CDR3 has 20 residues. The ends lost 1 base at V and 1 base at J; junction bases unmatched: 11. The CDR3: CASSQASGTGGAGSNQPQHF. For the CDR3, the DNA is TGCGCCAGCAGCCAAGCCTCCGGGACAGGGGGCGCCGGAAGCAATCAGCCCCAGCATTTT.

The DNA of the CDR3 is TGTGCCAGCAGCGTGGACAGTGGGCTAGCCAAAAACATTCAGTACTTC. Its protein product is CASSVDSGLAKNIQYF. The chain has TRBV7-3 and TRBJ2-4, with D maybe TRBD1 (6 bases). This CDR3 region has 16 residues. V was trimmed by 5 bases and J by 0 bases, leaving 14 bases between them. CDR1 SGHTA and CDR2 FQGTGA come from the germline V gene.

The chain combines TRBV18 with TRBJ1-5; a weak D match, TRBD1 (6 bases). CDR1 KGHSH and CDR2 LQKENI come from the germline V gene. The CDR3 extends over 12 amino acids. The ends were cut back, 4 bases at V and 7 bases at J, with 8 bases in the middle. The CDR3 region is CASSQGVQPQHF. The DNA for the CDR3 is TGTGCCAGCTCACAGGGGGTCCAGCCCCAGCATTTT. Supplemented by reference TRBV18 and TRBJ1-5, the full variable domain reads NAGVMQNPRHLVRRRGQEARLRCSPMKGHSHVYWYRQLPEEGLKFMVYLQKENIIDESGMPKERFSAEFPKEGPSILRIQQVVRGDSAAYFCASSQGVQPQHFGDGTRLSIL.

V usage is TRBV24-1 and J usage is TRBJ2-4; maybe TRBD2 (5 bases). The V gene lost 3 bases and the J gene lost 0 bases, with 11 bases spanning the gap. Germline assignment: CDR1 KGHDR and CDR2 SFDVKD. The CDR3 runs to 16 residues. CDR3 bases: TGTGCCACCAGTGATCCGGGAATTTTAGCCAAAAACATTCAGTACTTC. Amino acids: CATSDPGILAKNIQYF.

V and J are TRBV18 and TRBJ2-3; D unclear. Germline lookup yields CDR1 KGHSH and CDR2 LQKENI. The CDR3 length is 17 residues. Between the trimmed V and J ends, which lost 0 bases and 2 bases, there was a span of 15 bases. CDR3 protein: CASSPPLLAADTDTQYF. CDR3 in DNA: TGTGCCAGCTCACCACCGCTCTTGGCGGCAGACACAGATACGCAGTATTTT.